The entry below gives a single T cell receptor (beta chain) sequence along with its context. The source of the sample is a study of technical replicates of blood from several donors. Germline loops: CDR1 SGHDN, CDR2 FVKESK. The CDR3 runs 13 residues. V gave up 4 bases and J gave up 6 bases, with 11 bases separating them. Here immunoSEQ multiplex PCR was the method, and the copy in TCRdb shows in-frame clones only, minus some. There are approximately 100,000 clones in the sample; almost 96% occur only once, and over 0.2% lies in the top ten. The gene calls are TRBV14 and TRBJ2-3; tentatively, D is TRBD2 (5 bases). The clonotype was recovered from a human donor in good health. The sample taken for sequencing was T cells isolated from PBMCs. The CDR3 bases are TGTGCCAGCAGCCGGCTGACTATGGATACGCAGTATTTT. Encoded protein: CASSRLTMDTQYF.